The 32 T cell receptor beta chains below come from one sample, sequenced in a study of CXCR3-negative and CXCR3-positive naive CD8 T cells. Via 5' RACE with UMI labels, TRB cDNA libraries were prepared. TCRdb re-called the 5' RACE reads; every CDR3 protein appears as one record, without DNA. The sample's table shows tens of thousands of distinct CDR3 sequences. Sequencing used naive CXCR3- CD8+ T cells from blood. Noted subset: CD45RO-CCR7+CD27+CD95- naive CD8+ T cells lacking CXCR3 (TNR3-). These receptors were collected from a human donor in good health. Some clones in this sample may be carry-over from other donors' samples.

The chain uses TRBV15 and TRBJ2-1. CDR3 length: 16 amino acids. The germline gives CDR1 LNHNV, CDR2 YYDKDF (reference sequence). CDR3 amino acids: CATSRVRSGSYNEQFF.

The gene calls are TRBV3-1 and TRBJ2-3; TCRdb proposes TRBD2, but this gene call is untestable without DNA. The V gene's germline CDR1 is LGHDT and CDR2 YNNKEL (reference sequence). The CDR3 covers 17 residues. The CDR3 loop is CASSQGSSGGPTDTQYF.

This chain connects TRBV6-5 to TRBJ1-1; TCRdb calls TRBD1, which cannot be checked without DNA. Germline lookup yields CDR1 MNHEY and CDR2 SVGAGI. This CDR3 comprises 15 residues. The CDR3 here is CASSYGQGAATEAFF.

The chain combines TRBV7-6 with TRBJ2-5; as DNA is missing, the TRBD1 call by TCRdb cannot be tested. The CDR3 totals 13 residues. Germline V gene lookup returns CDR1 SGHVS and CDR2 FNYEAQ. This chain's CDR3 is CASSRQGVETQYF.

The CDR3 loop is CASSKGTYNEQFF. The chain combines TRBV4-2 with TRBJ2-1. From germline, CDR1 is LGHNA and CDR2 YNFKEQ. This CDR3 region has 13 residues.

The chain employs TRBV4-3 and TRBJ1-1; as DNA is missing, the TRBD1 call by TCRdb cannot be tested. The CDR3 spans 13 residues. In germline, CDR1 is LGHNA, CDR2 YSLEER. CDR3 loop: CASSQIGTGEAFF.

This rearrangement joins TRBV28 to TRBJ2-7; TCRdb lists TRBD1, though no DNA is available to test this call. The CDR3 runs to 15 residues. Germline CDR1 is MDHEN and CDR2 is SYDVKM. This CDR3 is CASSLYGQGAGEQYF.

The rearrangement joins TRBV20-1 to TRBJ2-4; the D gene TCRdb calls, TRBD2, cannot be checked with no DNA. This CDR3 region has 17 residues. Looked up from germline, CDR1 is DFQATT and CDR2 is SNEGSKA (reference sequence). CDR3 region: CSANPGLAGEGEDIQYF.

The chain is built from TRBV29-1 and TRBJ2-1; TCRdb's D gene call, TRBD1, goes unchecked for lack of DNA. Germline loops: CDR1 SQVTM, CDR2 ANQGSEA. The length of the CDR3 is 21 residues. CDR3: CSVEDWGAVPGRESSYNEQFF.

The CDR3 reads CASSPLRGPGGEQYF. The V and J genes are TRBV7-2 and TRBJ2-7; TCRdb selects TRBD1, and the lack of DNA leaves this call unchecked. The CDR3 is 15 residues long. Germline assignment: CDR1 SGHTA and CDR2 FQGNSA.

The gene calls are TRBV4-2 and TRBJ2-7. The CDR3 contains 16 residues. Germline loops: CDR1 LGHNA, CDR2 YNFKEQ. The CDR3 here is CASSQDPAEVPYEQYF.

The rearrangement uses TRBV15 and TRBJ1-1. This CDR3 has 16 residues. The V gene's germline CDR1 is LNHNV and CDR2 YYDKDF (reference sequence). CDR3 loop: CATSRDRRLPLREAFF. Supplemented by reference TRBV15 and TRBJ1-1, the full variable domain reads DAMVIQNPRYQVTQFGKPVTLSCSQTLNHNVMYWYQQKSSQAPKLLFHYYDKDFNNEADTPDNFQSRRPNTSFCFLDIRSPGLGDTAMYLCATSRDRRLPLREAFFGQGTRLTVV.

The chain recombines TRBV7-9 with TRBJ1-2; the D gene TCRdb calls, TRBD1, cannot be checked with no DNA. There are 16 residues in the CDR3. Germline CDR1 SEHNR, CDR2 FQNEAQ (reference sequence). This CDR3 reads CASSLGWTGDIFGYTF. The entire variable domain, with the rest obtained from reference TRBV7-9 and TRBJ1-2, is as follows: DTGVSQNPRHKITKRGQNVTFRCDPISEHNRLYWYRQTLGQGPEFLTYFQNEAQLEKSRLLSDRFSAERPKGSFSTLEIQRTEQGDSAMYLCASSLGWTGDIFGYTFGSGTRLTVV.

The gene calls are TRBV29-1 and TRBJ2-1; TCRdb's D gene call, TRBD1, goes unchecked for lack of DNA. The CDR3 has 12 residues. CDR1 and CDR2 (germline): SQVTM, ANQGSEA. The CDR3 reads CSVRGTNNEQFF.

V gene TRBV5-1 combines with J gene TRBJ1-1. There are 12 residues in the CDR3. The germline V gene encodes CDR1 SGHRS and CDR2 YFSETQ. CDR3 sequence reads: CASTDRNTEAFF.

The rearrangement uses TRBV13 and TRBJ2-7. This CDR3 has 14 residues. CDR1 PRHDT and CDR2 FYEKMQ come from the germline V gene (reference sequence). The CDR3 loop is CASSFGKNSYEQYF.

The genes are TRBV29-1 and TRBJ2-7. CDR1 is SQVTM and CDR2 is ANQGSEA in the germline V gene. This CDR3 has 12 amino acids. The CDR3 region is CSVSVSSYEQYF.

The rearrangement joins TRBV6-2 or TRBV6-3 to TRBJ2-1; TCRdb gives TRBD2 as the D gene, but with no DNA this cannot be confirmed. The CDR3 covers 15 residues. The V gene's germline CDR1 is MNHEY and CDR2 SVGEGT. CDR3 loop: CASSDPSGSYNEQFF.

The CDR3: CSVEGLWTAGGADTQYF. The chain links TRBV29-1 to TRBJ2-3; TCRdb indicates TRBD1, and absent DNA this call remains unverified. Germline V gene data show CDR1 as SQVTM and CDR2 as ANQGSEA. This CDR3 has 17 residues.

The chain uses TRBV6-2 or TRBV6-3 and TRBJ1-2; TCRdb calls TRBD1, which cannot be checked without DNA. Germline V gene sequence: CDR1 MNHEY, CDR2 SVGEGT. The CDR3 consists of 16 residues. Here the CDR3 reads CASSYFARGNHDGYTF.

This chain uses TRBV4-2 with TRBJ2-1; the TCRdb D gene call, TRBD2, has no DNA to confirm it. Germline V gives CDR1 LGHNA, CDR2 YNFKEQ. The CDR3 spans 15 residues. The CDR3 protein is CASSQEERGANEQFF.

The chain joins TRBV29-1 to TRBJ2-7; TCRdb's D call of TRBD2 is untestable without DNA. CDR1 SQVTM and CDR2 ANQGSEA come from the germline V gene. There are 14 residues in the CDR3. The CDR3: CSVAVKALHYEQYF.

The V and J genes are TRBV27 and TRBJ1-1; TCRdb returns TRBD1, unconfirmable since there is no DNA. The CDR3 runs to 14 residues. Per germline, CDR1 MNHEY and CDR2 SMNVEV (reference sequence). CDR3 protein: CASSFGSGGTEAFF.

This chain links TRBV27 with TRBJ2-5. The CDR3 has 14 residues. The germline V gene has CDR1 MNHEY and CDR2 SMNVEV (reference sequence). The CDR3 loop reads CASSLSVAQETQYF.

The rearrangement joins TRBV28 to TRBJ2-5. CDR3 length: 11 amino acids. Germline assignment: CDR1 MDHEN and CDR2 SYDVKM. CDR3 loop: CASSPQETQYF.

The chain couples TRBV28 to TRBJ2-7; TCRdb picks TRBD1, but there is no DNA to check that call. CDR1 is MDHEN and CDR2 is SYDVKM in the germline V gene. The CDR3 has 15 residues. CDR3 loop: CASSLTGTSSYEQYF.

J is TRBJ1-3 and V is TRBV7-7. The CDR3 spans 13 residues. From germline, CDR1 is SSHAT and CDR2 FNYEAQ (reference sequence). CDR3 region: CASSLGPGNTIYF. Filled out from reference TRBV7-7 and TRBJ1-3, the complete variable domain reads GAGVSQSPRYKVTKRGQDVTLRCDPISSHATLYWYQQALGQGPEFLTYFNYEAQPDKSGLPSDRFSAERPEGSISTLTIQRTEQRDSAMYRCASSLGPGNTIYFGEGSWLTVV.

V usage is TRBV29-1 and J usage is TRBJ2-1; TCRdb reports TRBD1, a call that lacks DNA to check it against. Germline-derived CDR1 and CDR2 are SQVTM and ANQGSEA. This CDR3 is 14 amino acids long. The chain's CDR3 is CSVEIAGQYNEQFF.

V and J are TRBV7-6 and TRBJ2-7; TCRdb's D call, TRBD1, is unchecked because there is no DNA. Germline V CDR1 and CDR2: SGHVS, FNYEAQ. This CDR3 has 13 residues. Here the CDR3 reads CASSHTGSYEQYF.

The chain has TRBV29-1 and TRBJ2-7. The CDR3 covers 12 residues. Per the germline V gene, CDR1 is SQVTM and CDR2 is ANQGSEA. CDR3 in amino acids: CSVESLSYEQYF.

The gene calls are TRBV2 and TRBJ2-6; the D call from TCRdb, TRBD1, cannot be confirmed without DNA. The CDR3 sequence is 16 residues long. From germline, CDR1 is SNHLY and CDR2 FYNNEI. This CDR3 reads CARGTEDFSGANVLTF. Together with reference TRBV2 and TRBJ2-6, the CDR3 gives the full variable domain: EPEVTQTPSHQVTQMGQEVILRCVPISNHLYFYWYRQILGQKVEFLVSFYNNEISEKSEIFDDQFSVERPDGSNFTLKIRSTKLEDSAMYFCARGTEDFSGANVLTFGAGSRLTVL.

The chain links TRBV12-5 to TRBJ2-7; the D call from TCRdb, TRBD2, cannot be confirmed without DNA. This CDR3 contains 13 residues. From germline, CDR1 is LGHNT and CDR2 FRNRAP. The CDR3 sequence: CASGLQRGSEQYF.